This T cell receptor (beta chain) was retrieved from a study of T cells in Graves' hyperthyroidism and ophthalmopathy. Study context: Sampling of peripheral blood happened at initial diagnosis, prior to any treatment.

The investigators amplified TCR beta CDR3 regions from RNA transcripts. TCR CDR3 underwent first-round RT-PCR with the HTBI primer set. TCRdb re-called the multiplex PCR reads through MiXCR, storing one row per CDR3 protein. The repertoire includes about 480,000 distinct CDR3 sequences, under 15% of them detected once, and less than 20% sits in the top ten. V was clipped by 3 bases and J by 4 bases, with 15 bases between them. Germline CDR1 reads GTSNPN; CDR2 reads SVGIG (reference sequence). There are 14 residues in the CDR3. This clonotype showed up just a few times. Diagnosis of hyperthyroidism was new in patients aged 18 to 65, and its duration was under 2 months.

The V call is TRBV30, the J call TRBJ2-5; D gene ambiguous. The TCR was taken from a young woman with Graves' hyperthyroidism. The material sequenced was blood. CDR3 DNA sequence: TGTGCCTGGAGCCCCCCCGGTGGGTTAGAGACCCAGTACTTC. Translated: CAWSPPGGLETQYF.